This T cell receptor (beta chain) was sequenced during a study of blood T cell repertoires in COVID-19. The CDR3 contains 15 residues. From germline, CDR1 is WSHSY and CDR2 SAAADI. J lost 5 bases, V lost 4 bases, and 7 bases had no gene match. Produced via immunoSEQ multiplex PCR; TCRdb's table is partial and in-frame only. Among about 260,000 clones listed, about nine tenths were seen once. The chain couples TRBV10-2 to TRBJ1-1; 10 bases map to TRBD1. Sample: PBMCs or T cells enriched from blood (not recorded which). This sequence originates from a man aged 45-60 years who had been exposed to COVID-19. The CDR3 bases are TGCGCCAGCAGTGTCGGGACAGGGGTTAGGACTGAAGCTTTCTTT. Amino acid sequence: CASSVGTGVRTEAFF.